The 11 T cell receptor beta chains listed next were all sequenced from one sample in a study of T cell responses to AZD1222 COVID-19 vaccine. The assay was immunoSEQ multiplex PCR, and TCRdb's table has in-frame clones only and misses some. The sample yields under 150,000 clones, roughly 89% seen once. The sample was peripheral blood, taken on day 0 of AZD1222 vaccination. All receptors come from an adult in good health.

This chain links TRBV15 with TRBJ1-1; D perhaps matches TRBD1 (6 bases). Germline V gene lookup returns CDR1 LNHNV and CDR2 YYDKDF (reference sequence). CDR3 length equals 13 residues. Trimming shortened V by 0 bases and J by 10 bases, and 12 bases separated the two germline ends. The DNA of the CDR3 is TGTGCCACCAGCAGAGATGAAGGGGGTTTAGCTTTCTTT. Residues: CATSRDEGGLAFF.

J is TRBJ2-3 and V is TRBV7-3; possible D gene TRBD2, 5 bases. Trimming cost V 2 bases and J 6 bases, with 12 bases left between them. Germline V lookup: CDR1 SGHTA, CDR2 FQGTGA. The CDR3 contains 14 residues. The CDR3 loop reads CASSLGLAPDTQYF. The CDR3 DNA reads TGTGCCAGCAGCTTAGGCCTAGCTCCCGATACGCAGTATTTT.

The chain has TRBV11-2 and TRBJ1-1, with D uncertain. The CDR3 runs to 12 residues. V was cut by 3 bases and J by 3 bases, with 5 bases left in between. The germline CDR1 and CDR2 sequences are SGHAT and FQNNGV. CDR3 residues: CASSLVDTEAFF. CDR3 DNA: TGTGCCAGCAGCTTGGTGGACACTGAAGCTTTCTTT.

The CDR3: CASPGFGYTF. The CDR3 DNA follows: TGCGCCAGCCCAGGGTTTGGCTACACCTTC. The rearrangement joins TRBV23-1 to TRBJ1-2; weak D call: TRBD1 (5 bases). TRBV23-1 is designated an ORF whose function remains uncertain. The CDR3 has 10 amino acids. V was shortened by 8 bases and J by 7 bases, with 8 bases between the two germline ends.

This clone was seen more than once but under ten times. The chain joins TRBV27 to TRBJ1-2, with no clear D. The CDR3 has 14 amino acids. Germline assignment: CDR1 MNHEY and CDR2 SMNVEV (reference sequence). V dropped 6 bases and J dropped 4 bases, with 15 bases sitting between them. CDR3 nucleotides: TGTGCCAGCAGCCCGCGCAAGAACGGCTATGGCTACACCTTC. Translated, it gives CASSPRKNGYGYTF.

This rearrangement joins TRBV6-1 to TRBJ2-1, with TRBD2 matching over 11 bases. V shed 6 bases and J 5 bases; nucleotides not matched to a gene: 9. CDR1 is MNHNS, CDR2 SASEGT, per germline. The CDR3 contains 16 residues. The CDR3 here is CASSEHSGRANNEQFF. The CDR3 DNA reads as TGTGCCAGCAGCGAACATAGCGGGAGGGCCAACAATGAGCAGTTCTTC.

The gene calls are TRBV19 and TRBJ1-2; the D is unclear. CDR1 LNHDA and CDR2 SQIVND come from the germline V gene (reference sequence). This CDR3 spans 14 amino acids. Trimming pared 5 bases from V and 8 bases from J, leaving 18 bases between. As DNA, the CDR3 is TGTGCCAGTAGTCCTCCGTCCTATCCTCACGGCTACACCTTC. Translation: CASSPPSYPHGYTF.

This CDR3 reads CASSLSGLDTGELFF. CDR3 coding DNA: TGCGCCAGCAGCTTGTCAGGGTTGGACACCGGGGAGCTGTTTTTT. The chain has TRBV5-1 and TRBJ2-2; D might be TRBD1 (5 bases). The CDR3 contains 15 residues. V was shortened by 1 base and J by 3 bases, with 10 bases between the two germline ends. The germline gives CDR1 SGHRS, CDR2 YFSETQ.

In this sample, this clone turned up once. This chain links TRBV27 with TRBJ1-1; a possible D gene is TRBD1 (5 bases). The CDR3 loop spans 15 amino acids. Trimming removed 5 bases from V and 0 bases from J, with 13 bases in between. The V gene's germline CDR1 is MNHEY and CDR2 SMNVEV (reference sequence). CDR3 region: CASSAFQGVNTEAFF. The CDR3 region has the DNA TGTGCCAGCAGTGCCTTCCAGGGCGTGAACACTGAAGCTTTCTTT.

The count of this clone is one. This chain uses TRBV13 with TRBJ2-1; D ambiguous. The germline V gene encodes CDR1 PRHDT and CDR2 FYEKMQ (reference sequence). The CDR3 has 12 residues. V lost 5 bases and J lost 6, with 8 bases in between. The CDR3 coding sequence is TGTGCCAGCAGCGCTCCTAGCAATGAGCAGTTCTTC. Residues: CASSAPSNEQFF.

This clone was seen a handful of times. This CDR3 is CASRPQGMNTDTQYF. CDR3 DNA sequence: TGTGCCAGCAGGCCTCAGGGGATGAACACAGATACGCAGTATTTT. The chain is built from TRBV2 and TRBJ2-3; possibly TRBD1 for D (6 bases). Germline V CDR1 and CDR2: SNHLY, FYNNEI. The CDR3 is 15 amino acids. The germline V and J ends were trimmed by 6 bases and 2 bases, with 15 bases remaining between them. Complete variable domain (other parts from reference TRBV2 and TRBJ2-3): EPEVTQTPSHQVTQMGQEVILRCVPISNHLYFYWYRQILGQKVEFLVSFYNNEISEKSEIFDDQFSVERPDGSNFTLKIRSTKLEDSAMYFCASRPQGMNTDTQYFGPGTRLTVL.